The 18 T cell receptor beta chains in this list originate from one sample, sequenced in a study of T cell repertoires in cytomegalovirus infection. Their antigens remain unidentified. TCRdb used MiXCR to reprocess the reads, holding one entry per CDR3 protein. Of 700,000 to 900,000 distinct CDR3 sequences listed, 25% to 35% are singletons. Sequencing was performed on cultured CD8+ T cells from PBMCs, taken from culture after CMV antigen stimulation. The receptor source for this set is a human donor in good health (CMV status not recorded). Some clones in this sample may be carry-over from other donors' samples.

This clonotype occurred a few times. This chain joins TRBV6-6 and TRBJ2-1; D may be TRBD1 (6 bases). V lost 6 bases and J lost 3, with 15 bases in between. The CDR3 extends over 15 amino acids. The germline gives CDR1 MNHNY, CDR2 SVGAGI (reference sequence). The CDR3 protein is CASSAERGYYNEQFF. CDR3 sequence (DNA): TGTGCCAGCAGCGCCGAAAGGGGGTACTACAATGAGCAGTTCTTC.

This clonotype appeared a few times. This rearrangement joins TRBV6-5 to TRBJ2-5; the D gene could be TRBD1 or TRBD2 (5 bases each). CDR1 and CDR2 (germline): MNHEY, SVGAGI. Trimming left V 2 bases short and J 0 bases short, with 10 bases between. The CDR3 is 15 residues long. The CDR3 region is CASSYGGANQETQYF. Written as DNA, the CDR3 is TGTGCCAGCAGTTACGGGGGAGCCAACCAAGAGACCCAGTACTTC.

This clonotype was counted a few times. CDR3 residues: CASSEARSVQETQYF. CDR3 DNA sequence: TGTGCCAGCAGTGAAGCCCGGTCTGTACAAGAGACCCAGTACTTC. This sequence joins TRBV2 and TRBJ2-5, with D hard to call. CDR3 length: 15 amino acids. Trimming stripped 0 bases from V and 2 bases from J, with 10 bases between. The germline V gene encodes CDR1 SNHLY and CDR2 FYNNEI. The full variable domain, its missing parts supplied by reference TRBV2 and TRBJ2-5, is EPEVTQTPSHQVTQMGQEVILRCVPISNHLYFYWYRQILGQKVEFLVSFYNNEISEKSEIFDDQFSVERPDGSNFTLKIRSTKLEDSAMYFCASSEARSVQETQYFGPGTRLLVL.

There are a few counts of this clonotype. The chain recombines TRBV12-3 or TRBV12-4 with TRBJ2-7, with 8 bases lining up with TRBD2. J gave up 1 base and V 0 bases, and 5 bases lay outside the gene matches. The CDR3 is 16 amino acids. The CDR3 loop is CASSLAGTSGSYEQYF. The DNA of the CDR3 is TGTGCCAGCAGTTTAGCGGGTACTAGCGGATCCTACGAGCAGTACTTC.

The chain couples TRBV6-2 or TRBV6-3 to TRBJ2-1; 10 nucleotides agree with TRBD2. Germline V lookup: CDR1 MNHEY, CDR2 SVGEGT. The CDR3 covers 17 residues. V lost 6 bases to trimming and J lost 5 bases; unmatched junction nucleotides: 13. DNA for the CDR3: TGTGCCAGCAGACCTACTCTCCTAGCGGGGGAGCACAATGAGCAGTTCTTC. It encodes CASRPTLLAGEHNEQFF.

The V and J genes are TRBV11-2 and TRBJ2-2, with D uncertain. CDR1 is SGHAT and CDR2 is FQNNGV in the germline V gene. The CDR3 extends over 12 amino acids. V was pared by 5 bases and J by 5 bases, with 6 bases between. This chain's CDR3 is CASSPETGELFF. The CDR3 nucleotides are TGTGCCAGCAGCCCCGAGACCGGGGAGCTGTTTTTT. Based on the CDR3 plus reference TRBV11-2 and TRBJ2-2, the full variable domain is EAGVAQSPRYKIIEKRQSVAFWCNPISGHATLYWYQQILGQGPKLLIQFQNNGVVDDSQLPKDRFSAERLKGVDSTLKIQPAKLEDSAVYLCASSPETGELFFGEGSRLTVL.

The rearrangement links TRBV7-6 to TRBJ2-5; TRBD2 is a possible D gene (5 bases). Trimming removed 8 bases at V and 1 base at J, with 14 bases between. From germline, CDR1 is SGHVS and CDR2 FNYEAQ. CDR3 length: 14 amino acids. CDR3 sequence: CASGDWLAQETQYF. CDR3 nucleotides: TGTGCCAGCGGTGACTGGCTAGCCCAAGAGACCCAGTACTTC.

The chain uses TRBV28 and TRBJ1-1; 11 bases line up with TRBD1. This CDR3 has 14 amino acids. CDR1 and CDR2 (germline): MDHEN, SYDVKM. The V segment lost 6 bases and the J segment 8 bases; nucleotides outside the gene matches: 8. The CDR3 region is CASSRGQGAVEAFF. DNA of the CDR3: TGTGCCAGCAGCCGCGGACAGGGGGCCGTCGAAGCTTTCTTT.

This clonotype has ten or more counts. This CDR3 is CASSPRTGPDTQYF. CDR3 nucleotide sequence: TGTGCCAGCAGCCCCCGGACAGGGCCAGATACGCAGTATTTT. This rearrangement joins TRBV2 to TRBJ2-3, with 8 bases that match TRBD1. CDR3 size: 14 residues. Germline-derived CDR1 and CDR2 are SNHLY and FYNNEI. V dropped 6 bases and J dropped 4; count of bases not matched to a gene: 6.

This clonotype has only a few counts. V gene TRBV7-8 combines with J gene TRBJ2-7; D unclear. V was cut by 1 base and J by 3 bases, with 13 bases left in between. CDR3 length equals 15 residues. Germline lookup yields CDR1 SGHVS and CDR2 FQNEAQ. CDR3 coding DNA: TGTGCCAGCAGCTTAGGAGAGACAATTAACTACGAGCAGTACGTC. Translating gives CASSLGETINYEQYV.

This clonotype has only a few counts. CDR3 in amino acids: CASSLKGTGNLDTEAFF. CDR3 in DNA: TGTGCCAGCAGCTTAAAAGGGACAGGGAACCTGGATACTGAAGCTTTCTTT. The V gene is TRBV7-9, the J gene TRBJ1-1; 9 positions agree with TRBD1. CDR3 length: 17 amino acids. The trim removed 2 bases at V and 5 bases at J, leaving 12 bases unmatched. CDR1 is SEHNR and CDR2 is FQNEAQ in the germline V gene (reference sequence). Using reference TRBV7-9 and TRBJ1-1 for the parts outside the CDR3, the full variable domain is DTGVSQNPRHKITKRGQNVTFRCDPISEHNRLYWYRQTLGQGPEFLTYFQNEAQLEKSRLLSDRFSAERPKGSFSTLEIQRTEQGDSAMYLCASSLKGTGNLDTEAFFGQGTRLTVV.

This clonotype was detected many times. The genes are TRBV7-9 and TRBJ2-2, with D unclear. The germline V gene has CDR1 SEHNR and CDR2 FQNEAQ (reference sequence). Between the trimmed V and J ends, which lost 5 bases and 0 bases, there was a span of 7 bases. CDR3 size: 14 residues. For the CDR3, the DNA is TGTGCCAGCAGCCCTCATTCGAACACCGGGGAGCTGTTTTTT. Its protein is CASSPHSNTGELFF.

The chain carries TRBV7-3 and TRBJ1-1; unclear D gene. The CDR3 extends over 14 amino acids. With 6 bases removed from V and 0 bases from J, the gap between germline ends came to 11 bases. CDR1 is SGHTA, CDR2 FQGTGA, per germline. The CDR3 DNA follows: TGTGCCAGCAGTCCATCCGTCATGAACACTGAAGCTTTCTTT. Translation: CASSPSVMNTEAFF.

This clonotype was observed a few times. The CDR3 sequence: CATSIHRQDTQYF. The CDR3 nucleotides are TGTGCCACCAGCATCCACAGACAAGATACGCAGTATTTT. The rearrangement uses TRBV15 and TRBJ2-3; D gene uncertain. The V gene's germline CDR1 is LNHNV and CDR2 YYDKDF (reference sequence). Between the trimmed V and J ends, which lost 4 bases and 5 bases, there was a span of 10 bases. The length of the CDR3 is 13 residues.

This chain links TRBV6-5 with TRBJ1-3; 7 bases match TRBD1. The junction had 7 bases not matched to a gene; V was cut back by 5 bases and J by 0 bases. The CDR3 covers 16 residues. Germline V lookup: CDR1 MNHEY, CDR2 SVGAGI. CDR3 nucleotides: TGTGCCAGCAGTCAGTGGACAGGCTACTCTGGAAACACCATATATTTT. It codes for CASSQWTGYSGNTIYF.

This clonotype appeared many times. The V and J genes are TRBV7-9 and TRBJ1-2; the D is unclear. This CDR3 spans 15 amino acids. The germline V gene has CDR1 SEHNR and CDR2 FQNEAQ (reference sequence). The V end lost 5 bases, the J end lost 8 bases, and 21 bases lay between the germline ends. The CDR3 bases are TGTGCCAGCAGCCTTCCCCGGTCGGGGTTAGAGGGCTACACCTTC. Its protein is CASSLPRSGLEGYTF.

The table lists this clonotype with a few counts. The genes are TRBV15 and TRBJ1-2; tentatively, D is TRBD1 (5 bases). Per the germline V gene, CDR1 is LNHNV and CDR2 is YYDKDF (reference sequence). Trimming cost V 6 bases and J 8 bases, with 16 bases left between them. The CDR3 has 13 residues. The CDR3 sequence is CATSRGDNWGYTF. CDR3 DNA sequence: TGTGCCACCAGTAGGGGAGACAATTGGGGCTACACCTTC.

V gene TRBV7-4 combines with J gene TRBJ2-2; a possible D gene is TRBD1 (6 bases). The CDR3 totals 16 residues. The germline gives CDR1 SGHVT, CDR2 SQSDAQ. Trimming shortened V by 4 bases and J by 2 bases, and 14 bases separated the two germline ends. CDR3 coding DNA: TGTGCCAGCAGCTCAGTGGGCAGGGGAAACACCGGGGAGCTGTTTTTT. This translates into CASSSVGRGNTGELFF.